This TCR beta chain was obtained from a study of shared clonotypes between healthy human individuals. In replicate PCRs of sorted subsets, roughly 190 ng DNA, approximately 28,000 T cell genomes, was used. Methods used by the authors: Because ImmunoSEQ provided only junction sequences with no quality scores, the filtering differed. Clones were read by immunoSEQ multiplex PCR, and TCRdb kept only the in-frame ones, dropping some. Clone size and V and J calls were adopted from that table, with D and trimming inferred from the DNA. The sample lists hundreds of thousands of clones; 90% to 97% were seen once. Germline loops: CDR1 MDHEN, CDR2 SYDVKM. V lost 4 bases to trimming and J lost 0 bases, with 13 bases between them. CDR3 length: 15 amino acids. This clone came up once.

The clonotype comes from a woman under 40 in good health. The J gene is TRBJ2-7, the V gene TRBV28; perhaps TRBD2 as D (7 bases). Sequences were obtained from naive CD4+ T cells sorted from blood. Subset reported: CD45RA+ positively selected. CDR3 DNA sequence: TGTGCCAGCAGTTCGTGGGGGGGGGCCTCCTACGAGCAGTACTTC. Its translation is CASSSWGGASYEQYF.